This T cell receptor beta chain came from a study of T-cell reconstitution after alpha-beta-depleted transplantation in children. Preparation of the TCRbeta library used unique molecular identifiers. TCRdb analysed the PCR reads with MiXCR anew, one entry per CDR3 protein. The table lists approximately 350,000 distinct CDR3 sequences, under 13% of them singletons. The CDR3 contains 16 residues. Trimming took 7 bases from V and 3 from J; bases not matched to a gene: 12. Germline V CDR1 and CDR2: MNHEY, SVGEGT. This rearrangement joins TRBV6-2 or TRBV6-3 to TRBJ2-5; 9 bases map to TRBD2. This TCR derives from a human donor who donated a stem cell graft to a child with acute lymphoblastic leukemia. Sequencing used PBMCs from the stem cell graft donor, obtained from the stem cell graft. CDR3 DNA: TGTGCCAGCACCCTCCAAAGGGTAGCGGGAGAAGAGACCCAGTACTTC. It is translated as CASTLQRVAGEETQYF.